These 20 T cell receptor beta chains came from one sample sequenced in a study of PD-1 blockade in classical Hodgkin lymphoma. Clones were read by immunoSEQ multiplex PCR, and TCRdb kept only the in-frame ones, dropping some. The sample holds about 47,000 clones, roughly 90% seen once. The time point is: cycle 4 day 1 (C4D1), after 6 weeks of nivolumab. All trial patients relapsed after autologous stem cell transplantation. The source material was peripheral blood mononuclear cells (PBMCs), sampled before the fourth cycle of nivolumab. Receptors were obtained from a human donor with classical Hodgkin lymphoma.

V usage is TRBV6-1 and J usage is TRBJ1-1, with D possibly matching TRBD1 (5 bases). Trimming took off 3 bases at V and 7 bases at J, with 18 bases between the two ends. The CDR3 runs 15 residues. Germline assignment: CDR1 MNHNS and CDR2 SASEGT. This CDR3 is CASSDHPDSDLEAFF. CDR3 DNA sequence: TGTGCCAGCAGTGACCATCCTGACAGTGACCTTGAAGCTTTCTTT.

The chain couples TRBV5-1 to TRBJ2-1; TRBD2 agrees at 9 bases. CDR3 length: 16 residues. Germline loops: CDR1 SGHRS, CDR2 YFSETQ. V shed 3 bases and J 4 bases; nucleotides not matched to a gene: 8. Written as DNA, the CDR3 is TGCGCCAGCAGCTCTAGAACAGCGGGAGGATACAATGAGCAGTTCTTC. This translates into CASSSRTAGGYNEQFF.

This clone was counted a few times. The chain links TRBV7-6 to TRBJ1-1; D remains ambiguous. The CDR3 runs to 17 residues. Germline CDR1 and CDR2: SGHVS and FNYEAQ. Trimming pared 5 bases from V and 3 bases from J, leaving 22 bases between. CDR3 sequence: CASSGPRRVVRDTEAFF. CDR3 DNA: TGTGCCAGCAGCGGACCGCGGAGGGTAGTTAGGGACACTGAAGCTTTCTTT.

This clone was found once. This chain uses TRBV27 with TRBJ2-5; 11 positions match TRBD1. The CDR3 covers 17 residues. Trimming at V came to 4 bases and at J to 3 bases, leaving 10 bases not matched to a gene. The germline CDR1 and CDR2 sequences are MNHEY and SMNVEV (reference sequence). CDR3 loop: CASSSPSRTGGKETQYF. As DNA, the CDR3 is TGTGCCAGCAGTTCCCCATCAAGGACAGGGGGCAAAGAGACCCAGTACTTC.

This CDR3 is CASTPVGGLSYNEQFF. In DNA form, the CDR3 reads TGTGCCAGTACCCCTGTGGGGGGACTCTCCTACAATGAGCAGTTCTTC. The rearrangement uses TRBV19 and TRBJ2-1, with D perhaps matching TRBD2 (6 bases). Trimming took off 7 bases at V and 0 bases at J, with 16 bases between the two ends. The CDR3 is 16 amino acids. Germline CDR1 and CDR2: LNHDA and SQIVND (reference sequence).

The chain carries TRBV19 and TRBJ2-5, with D possibly TRBD2 on 5 matching bases. Trimming pared 6 bases from V and 1 base from J, leaving 9 bases between. The CDR3 contains 13 residues. CDR1 and CDR2 from the germline V gene are LNHDA and SQIVND (reference sequence). CDR3 DNA: TGTGCCAGTAGACAGCGGCTCCAAGAGACCCAGTACTTC. Residues: CASRQRLQETQYF.

This rearrangement joins TRBV18 to TRBJ1-5; 7 positions match TRBD1. The length of the CDR3 is 15 residues. CDR1 is KGHSH, CDR2 LQKENI, per germline. After removal of 3 bases from V and 5 bases from J, the junction contained 7 bases not matched to a gene. CDR3 coding DNA: TGTGCCAGCTCACCTGCCAGGGGGAGTGATCAGCCCCAGCATTTT. Amino acids: CASSPARGSDQPQHF.

V gene TRBV28 combines with J gene TRBJ1-5; 8 bases match TRBD1. This CDR3 is 15 amino acids long. The germline CDR1 and CDR2 sequences are MDHEN and SYDVKM. The junction had 9 bases not matched to a gene; V was cut back by 5 bases and J by 6 bases. The CDR3 DNA reads TGTGCCAGCAGTGAAACAGGGGGTATTTTTCAGCCCCAGCATTTT. This sequence encodes CASSETGGIFQPQHF.

The V gene is TRBV6-1, the J gene TRBJ2-2; maybe TRBD2 (5 bases). There are 14 residues in the CDR3. Per germline, CDR1 MNHNS and CDR2 SASEGT. V lost 7 bases and J 5 bases, leaving 14 bases between the germline ends. The CDR3 sequence: CASNIQPGTGELFF. CDR3 bases: TGTGCCAGCAACATCCAACCGGGGACCGGGGAGCTGTTTTTT.

J is TRBJ2-3 and V is TRBV5-1; no clear D gene. V lost 6 bases and J 5 bases, leaving 16 bases between the germline ends. Germline V gene lookup returns CDR1 SGHRS and CDR2 YFSETQ. CDR3 length: 14 amino acids. CDR3 nucleotide sequence: TGCGCCAGCAACCCGTGGGCTAGACGAGATACGCAGTATTTT. This translates into CASNPWARRDTQYF.

The CDR3 protein is CASSPDSDIYEQYF. The CDR3 region has the DNA TGCGCCAGCAGCCCTGACTCCGATATCTACGAGCAGTACTTC. This rearrangement joins TRBV10-1 to TRBJ2-7; D remains unclear. CDR1 WNHNN and CDR2 SYGVQD come from the germline V gene (reference sequence). This CDR3 is 14 amino acids long. Trimming took off 6 bases at V and 3 bases at J, with 15 bases between the two ends.

The V and J genes are TRBV6-5 and TRBJ2-3, with a possible D match to TRBD2 (6 bases). CDR3 length: 13 amino acids. The germline CDR1 and CDR2 sequences are MNHEY and SVGAGI. Deletions cut 3 bases from V and 5 bases from J, with 9 bases between. CDR3 coding DNA: TGTGCCAGCAGTTATTCGGAGGGAGATACGCAGTATTTT. It yields the protein CASSYSEGDTQYF.

The J gene is TRBJ1-3, the V gene TRBV5-1; D remains ambiguous. The length of the CDR3 is 14 residues. Looked up from germline, CDR1 is SGHRS and CDR2 is YFSETQ. V was clipped by 5 bases and J by 2 bases, with 11 bases between them. For the CDR3, the DNA is TGCGCCAGCAGGTCAGCTGTTCCTGGAAACACCATATATTTT. This sequence encodes CASRSAVPGNTIYF.

In this sample, this clone turned up once. The chain carries TRBV15 and TRBJ2-1, with D perhaps TRBD1 (5 bases). Germline V gives CDR1 LNHNV, CDR2 YYDKDF (reference sequence). V was pared by 0 bases and J by 5 bases, with 14 bases between. This CDR3 has 16 amino acids. CDR3 in amino acids: CATSRDTGRDDNEQFF. The DNA for the CDR3 is TGTGCCACCAGCAGAGACACCGGCAGGGATGACAATGAGCAGTTCTTC.

The rearrangement uses TRBV5-1 and TRBJ1-2; tentative D call: TRBD1 (5 bases). The CDR3 totals 14 residues. Trimming pared 2 bases from V and 4 bases from J, leaving 12 bases between. Per the germline V gene, CDR1 is SGHRS and CDR2 is YFSETQ. The CDR3 loop is CASSFKGEGYGYTF. Here the CDR3 DNA reads TGCGCCAGCAGCTTCAAAGGGGAGGGCTATGGCTACACCTTC.

This clone came up once. At one boundary the junction diverges from the germline segment, which might be a read error. This sequence joins TRBV28 and TRBJ1-2; possible D gene TRBD1, 5 bases. Germline V gene sequence: CDR1 MDHEN, CDR2 SYDVKM. The CDR3 has 11 amino acids. This CDR3 is CASRGEAEYCF. The CDR3 DNA reads TGTGCCAGCAGGGGGGAGGCAGAATATTGCTTC.

This clone turned up a few times. The chain carries TRBV2 and TRBJ1-2; unclear D gene. V lost 7 bases, J lost 0 bases, and 12 bases lay in between. The CDR3 has 14 amino acids. Germline loops: CDR1 SNHLY, CDR2 FYNNEI. The DNA of the CDR3 is TGTGCCAGCATGGTCAGCTTAGCTAACTATGGCTACACCTTC. The encoded protein is CASMVSLANYGYTF.

The V call is TRBV6-5, the J call TRBJ2-1; perhaps TRBD2 as D (5 bases). CDR1 and CDR2 from the germline V gene are MNHEY and SVGAGI. The CDR3 has 13 residues. Trimming stripped 8 bases from V and 6 bases from J, with 14 bases between. CDR3 sequence: CASRGLWVNEQFF. The CDR3 DNA sequence: TGTGCCAGCCGAGGGCTTTGGGTCAATGAGCAGTTCTTC.

The chain combines TRBV28 with TRBJ1-1; tentative D call: TRBD1 (5 bases). Germline loops: CDR1 MDHEN, CDR2 SYDVKM. V dropped 8 bases and J dropped 0 bases, with 13 bases sitting between them. The CDR3 contains 14 residues. CDR3 in amino acids: CASRSGTVNTEAFF. The CDR3 nucleotides are TGTGCCAGCCGCTCCGGGACGGTGAACACTGAAGCTTTCTTT.

The chain uses TRBV6-6 and TRBJ1-2; TRBD1 agrees at 7 bases. The CDR3 consists of 14 residues. J gave up 4 bases and V 5 bases, and 7 bases lay outside the gene matches. Germline CDR1 MNHNY, CDR2 SVGAGI (reference sequence). Here the CDR3 DNA reads TGTGCCAGCAGTGATCCCGACAGGGTCTATGGCTACACCTTC. Amino acids: CASSDPDRVYGYTF.